Each of the 32 T cell receptor beta chains below was sequenced from the same sample in a study of blood T cell repertoires in COVID-19. Clones were read by immunoSEQ multiplex PCR, and TCRdb kept only the in-frame ones, dropping some. The sample yields about 140,000 clones, roughly 85% seen once. Sequenced: PBMCs or T cells enriched from blood (not recorded which). Receptors originate from a woman between 45 and 60 years old who had recovered from COVID-19.

The chain is built from TRBV11-2 and TRBJ2-1; D perhaps matches TRBD2 (6 bases). The CDR3 spans 13 residues. The V end was cut by 5 bases, the J end by 8 bases, with 13 bases between. Germline V CDR1 and CDR2: SGHAT, FQNNGV. CDR3 loop: CASSLRLVDEQFF. The CDR3, as DNA: TGTGCCAGCAGCCTTCGACTAGTGGATGAGCAGTTCTTC.

V is TRBV6-5 and J is TRBJ2-3; possible D gene TRBD2, 5 bases. Per the germline V gene, CDR1 is MNHEY and CDR2 is SVGAGI. V lost 2 bases, J lost 0 bases, and 12 bases lay in between. The CDR3 is 16 residues long. The CDR3 nucleotides read TGTGCCAGCAGTTACGGGGTAGCGATTAGCACAGATACGCAGTATTTT. Amino acid sequence: CASSYGVAISTDTQYF.

The rearrangement uses TRBV4-2 and TRBJ2-4; 12 bases align to TRBD2. The CDR3 has 18 amino acids. V gave up 1 base and J gave up 8 bases; unmatched junction bases: 12. In germline, CDR1 is LGHNA, CDR2 YNFKEQ. CDR3 nucleotide sequence: TGTGCCAGCAGCCAAGTAGGGACTAGCGGGTCGGCGGGACACATTCAGTACTTC. It encodes CASSQVGTSGSAGHIQYF.

The CDR3 DNA reads as TGTGCCAGCAGCTTAGTGGTAGCGCGAGGTAATGAGCAGTTCTTC. Its protein product is CASSLVVARGNEQFF. The V call is TRBV7-9, the J call TRBJ2-1; a possible D gene is TRBD2 (5 bases). CDR3 length equals 15 residues. CDR1 and CDR2 from the germline V gene are SEHNR and FQNEAQ (reference sequence). The ends were cut back, 1 base at V and 7 bases at J, with 14 bases in the middle.

In this sample, this clone turned up a few times. The J gene is TRBJ2-1, the V gene TRBV7-3, with 7 nucleotides matching TRBD2. V trimming: 2 bases; J trimming: 7 bases; junction bases outside the gene matches: 14. This CDR3 contains 17 residues. Germline V lookup: CDR1 SGHTA, CDR2 FQGTGA. DNA for the CDR3: TGTGCCAGCAGCTTATTGGCTAGCGGACCCCCGGGGAATGAGCAGTTCTTC. Translated, it gives CASSLLASGPPGNEQFF.

In its sample, this clone was seen once. The rearrangement uses TRBV30 and TRBJ2-1, with 11 positions matching TRBD2. This CDR3 has 15 amino acids. The germline V gene has CDR1 GTSNPN and CDR2 SVGIG (reference sequence). Trimming took 2 bases from V and 3 from J; bases not matched to a gene: 3. The CDR3 region is CAWSTGTSGYNEQFF. The CDR3 bases are TGTGCCTGGAGTACCGGGACTAGCGGCTACAATGAGCAGTTCTTC.

V is TRBV18 and J is TRBJ1-2; TRBD1 matches 10 bases. CDR1 is KGHSH, CDR2 LQKENI, per germline. The CDR3 length is 14 residues. With 2 bases clipped from V and 7 bases from J, the junction kept 4 bases outside the gene matches. The CDR3 region has the DNA TGTGCCAGCTCACCAAGACAGGGGGCGCGTGGCTACACCTTC. Translated: CASSPRQGARGYTF.

CDR3 nucleotides: TGTGCCAGTAGTTGGGGAGGGATGAACACTGAAGCTTTCTTT. Protein sequence: CASSWGGMNTEAFF. The chain is built from TRBV19 and TRBJ1-1; D call uncertain. The CDR3 runs to 14 residues. Trimming left V 5 bases short and J 0 bases short, with 10 bases between. Germline V lookup: CDR1 LNHDA, CDR2 SQIVND (reference sequence).

V gene TRBV5-6 combines with J gene TRBJ2-3; 9 bases map to TRBD2. Germline lookup yields CDR1 SGHDT and CDR2 YYEEEE. Germline trimming cut 2 bases from V and 2 bases from J; bases unmatched to any gene: 12. The CDR3 runs 18 residues. The CDR3 sequence is CASSFGMVLAGNTDTQYF. Written as DNA, the CDR3 is TGTGCCAGCAGCTTTGGGATGGTTCTAGCGGGGAACACAGATACGCAGTATTTT.

A single count supports this clone. J is TRBJ1-3 and V is TRBV3-1 (or the pseudogene TRBV3-2); D not certain. V lost 0 bases and J lost 0, with 12 bases in between. From germline, CDR1 is LGHDT and CDR2 YNNKEL (reference sequence). CDR3 size: 17 residues. CDR3 sequence reads: CASSQEPATSSGNTIYF. CDR3 sequence (DNA): TGTGCCAGCAGCCAAGAGCCCGCGACTAGCTCTGGAAACACCATATATTTT.

The rearrangement links TRBV19 to TRBJ2-7, with a tentative D call TRBD1 (6 bases). This CDR3 is built from 14 residues. With 7 bases removed from V and 2 bases from J, the gap between germline ends came to 15 bases. CDR1 is LNHDA and CDR2 is SQIVND in the germline V gene (reference sequence). CDR3 sequence: CASKRAGAAYEQYF. The CDR3 DNA sequence: TGTGCCAGTAAAAGGGCAGGGGCCGCCTACGAGCAGTACTTC.

The rearrangement joins TRBV29-1 to TRBJ1-1; D gene ambiguous. CDR3 length: 12 residues. Germline CDR1 reads SQVTM; CDR2 reads ANQGSEA. Trimming pared 1 base from V and 5 bases from J, leaving 8 bases between. The CDR3 region is CSVEGEQTEAFF. In DNA form, the CDR3 reads TGCAGCGTTGAAGGGGAGCAAACTGAAGCTTTCTTT.

A word on this clone: In this CDR3 the conserved last residue, phenylalanine or tryptophan, is missing, so a read error is likely. The DNA is omitted, as the CDR3 cannot be located on it reliably, and the CDR3 follows TCRdb's listing. This chain connects TRBV10-3 to TRBJ2-7; the table's D call TRBD2 went unverified against the DNA. The germline CDR1 and CDR2 sequences are ENHRY and SYGVKD. The CDR3 spans 11 residues, counting both ends. CDR3 sequence reads: CAIRTAQRVIL.

This clone appeared a few times. This sequence joins TRBV6-5 and TRBJ2-6; D gene uncertain. The CDR3 is 14 amino acids. Deletions cut 4 bases from V and 1 base from J, with 5 bases between. Germline V gene lookup returns CDR1 MNHEY and CDR2 SVGAGI. This CDR3 is CASSFQSGANVLTF. For the CDR3, the DNA is TGTGCCAGCAGTTTCCAGTCTGGGGCCAACGTCCTGACTTTC.

The chain combines TRBV28 with TRBJ1-1, with a weak D call TRBD1 (6 bases). Looked up from germline, CDR1 is MDHEN and CDR2 is SYDVKM. V was cut by 5 bases and J by 4 bases, with 14 bases left in between. CDR3 length: 14 residues. The CDR3 loop is CASSAGVTITEAFF. CDR3 DNA sequence: TGTGCCAGCAGTGCAGGGGTTACGATCACTGAAGCTTTCTTT.

This clone came up a few times. The chain has TRBV30 and TRBJ2-1; 10 positions match TRBD1. Germline loops: CDR1 GTSNPN, CDR2 SVGIG (reference sequence). The CDR3 loop spans 15 amino acids. J gave up 0 bases and V 3 bases, and 2 bases lay outside the gene matches. The CDR3 coding sequence is TGTGCCTGGAGCCGACAGGGGGCCTCCTACAATGAGCAGTTCTTC. It codes for CAWSRQGASYNEQFF.

The V call is TRBV9, the J call TRBJ2-1; TRBD1 matches 9 bases. This CDR3 is 14 amino acids long. The V gene end was trimmed by 3 bases and the J gene end by 6 bases; junction bases not matched to a gene: 4. Germline CDR1 reads SGDLS; CDR2 reads YYNGEE. CDR3 sequence: CASSGDRAGNEQFF. CDR3 DNA: TGTGCCAGCAGCGGGGACAGGGCAGGCAATGAGCAGTTCTTC.

J is TRBJ2-5 and V is TRBV12-1; TRBD2 is the table's D call and was not checked against the DNA. TRBV12-1 is recorded as a pseudogene. The CDR3 extends over 16 amino acids. This CDR3 is CASSFKRGRSQETQYF. The CDR3 coding sequence is TGTGCCAGCAGCTTCAAGCGGGGACGCTCCCAAGAGACCCAGTACTTC.

J is TRBJ1-1 and V is TRBV4-1, with 7 bases that match TRBD1. The V gene's germline CDR1 is MGHRA and CDR2 YSYEKL. The CDR3 extends over 14 amino acids. V was pared by 1 base and J by 10 bases, with 9 bases of the junction left unmatched. The CDR3 reads CASSQVVSTGVAFF. CDR3 DNA: TGCGCCAGCAGCCAAGTAGTTTCTACAGGGGTAGCTTTCTTT.

The chain links TRBV6-8 to TRBJ1-5; perhaps TRBD1 as D (5 bases). Germline CDR1 and CDR2: MNHGY and SAAAGT. The germline V and J ends were trimmed by 6 bases and 6 bases, with 9 bases remaining between them. The CDR3 has 12 residues. DNA of the CDR3: TGTGCCAGCAGGCCAGGGATTCAGCCCCAGCATTTT. Amino acid sequence: CASRPGIQPQHF.

This clone was observed once. The gene calls are TRBV6-5 and TRBJ1-5; the match to TRBD1 covers 7 bases. The CDR3 runs 13 residues. J lost 6 bases, V lost 7 bases, and 6 bases had no gene match. Per germline, CDR1 MNHEY and CDR2 SVGAGI. CDR3: CASILQGTQPQHF. DNA of the CDR3: TGTGCCAGCATCCTACAGGGGACTCAGCCCCAGCATTTT.

A single count supports this clone. The chain is built from TRBV2 and TRBJ1-5; D ambiguous. Germline CDR1 is SNHLY and CDR2 is FYNNEI. The CDR3 spans 16 residues. V was cut by 2 bases and J by 0 bases, with 11 bases left in between. CDR3 in amino acids: CASSERRSYSNQPQHF. The CDR3 nucleotides read TGTGCCAGCAGTGAAAGGAGGAGCTATAGCAATCAGCCCCAGCATTTT.

The chain is built from TRBV5-1 and TRBJ1-2, with D perhaps TRBD1 (6 bases). The V end was cut by 3 bases, the J end by 4 bases, with 16 bases between. The V gene's germline CDR1 is SGHRS and CDR2 YFSETQ. This CDR3 comprises 15 residues. The CDR3 here is CASSSSGGPGYGYTF. CDR3 in DNA: TGCGCCAGCAGCTCTAGCGGGGGGCCGGGCTATGGCTACACCTTC.

The V and J genes are TRBV21-1 and TRBJ1-2; the DNA was not used to check the table's D call, TRBD1. TRBV21-1 is a pseudogene. CDR3 size: 14 residues. CDR3 DNA: TGTGCCAGCACTACCGGGACAGGGGTTCGTGGCTACACCTTC. It yields the protein CASTTGTGVRGYTF.

This sequence joins TRBV7-6 and TRBJ1-6; 7 nucleotides match TRBD1. V shed 2 bases and J 10 bases; nucleotides not matched to a gene: 5. The CDR3 consists of 14 residues. Germline CDR1 is SGHVS and CDR2 is FNYEAQ. The DNA of the CDR3 is TGTGCCAGCAGCTTAAACAGGGGAGAATCACCCCTCCACTTT. It encodes CASSLNRGESPLHF.

About this clone itself: The same CDR3 can be traced to other DNA sequences in this sample. The chain uses TRBV11-2 and TRBJ2-7; TRBD1 aligns across 8 bases. Germline V gives CDR1 SGHAT, CDR2 FQNNGV. This CDR3 comprises 14 residues. V trimming: 6 bases; J trimming: 4 bases; junction bases outside the gene matches: 8. The CDR3 region is CASSSGTGPYEQYF. The CDR3, as DNA: TGTGCCAGCAGTTCCGGGACAGGACCATACGAGCAGTACTTC.

The CDR3 coding sequence is TGTGCCAGCAGCTTGGCCAGGGGCCTAGTCTCCGAGCAGTACTTC. Its translation is CASSLARGLVSEQYF. The V call is TRBV5-4, the J call TRBJ2-7, with D perhaps TRBD1 (6 bases). Trimming removed 0 bases at V and 6 bases at J, with 16 bases between. In germline, CDR1 is SGHNT, CDR2 YYREEE (reference sequence). This CDR3 is built from 15 residues.

The chain carries TRBV30 and TRBJ1-1; maybe TRBD1 (5 bases). The CDR3 runs to 15 residues. Germline CDR1 reads GTSNPN; CDR2 reads SVGIG (reference sequence). V shed 4 bases and J shed 1 base, with 16 bases lying between them. CDR3 region: CAWIYRTIENTEAFF. Written as DNA, the CDR3 is TGTGCCTGGATTTACCGGACAATAGAGAACACTGAAGCTTTCTTT.

This chain connects TRBV11-2 to TRBJ1-4; D ambiguous. The CDR3 consists of 12 residues. Trimming cost V 3 bases and J 5 bases, with 4 bases left between them. CDR1 SGHAT and CDR2 FQNNGV come from the germline V gene. CDR3 residues: CASSFRNEKLFF. CDR3 coding DNA: TGTGCCAGCAGCTTTCGGAATGAAAAACTGTTTTTT.

This chain connects TRBV2 to TRBJ2-7; D not certain. Germline V CDR1 and CDR2: SNHLY, FYNNEI. CDR3 length: 10 amino acids. The CDR3 region is CVAAADEQYF. The CDR3 DNA reads as TGTGTTGCTGCGGCGGACGAGCAGTACTTC.

The chain is built from TRBV4-1 and TRBJ1-5; D is undetermined. V dropped 4 bases and J dropped 3 bases, with 7 bases sitting between them. The CDR3 length is 13 residues. Germline V gene data show CDR1 as MGHRA and CDR2 as YSYEKL. CDR3 in DNA: TGCGCCAGCAGCCGGCAGATCAATCAGCCCCAGCATTTT. It codes for CASSRQINQPQHF.

This clone has only a few counts. The chain links TRBV9 to TRBJ2-5, with TRBD2 identical over 9 bases. V shed 1 base and J 3 bases; nucleotides not matched to a gene: 7. Germline V lookup: CDR1 SGDLS, CDR2 YYNGEE. CDR3 length equals 16 residues. The CDR3 sequence is CASSVSSGRIKETQYF. The CDR3 nucleotides read TGTGCCAGCAGCGTATCCAGCGGGAGGATCAAAGAGACCCAGTACTTC.